This TCR beta chain was captured in a study of blood T cells in healthy people across ages. Sample-barcoded 5' priming and a J-beta primer mix drove a second PCR of 7 to 11 cycles. TCRdb reprocessed the 5' RACE reads with MiXCR, giving one entry per CDR3 protein. Altogether some 1,500,000 distinct CDR3 sequences are present, 35% to 45% being singletons, with the ten largest covering less than 5%. The germline gives CDR1 LGHNA, CDR2 YSLEER. The CDR3 length is 15 residues. The origin of this receptor is a woman younger than 30 in good health. Specimen: blood. The rearrangement uses TRBV4-3 and TRBJ2-4; D is unclear. The J call may be faulty, since TRBJ2-5 better matches the DNA end. CDR3 region: CASSRADLLSETQYF. The CDR3 bases are TGCGCCAGCAGCCGTGCGGACCTTCTTTCGGAGACCCAGTACTTC.